This TCR beta chain was obtained from a study of CD4 T cells in relation to SARS-CoV-2 and coronaviruses. For the study at large: ViraFEST: roughly ten-day antigen culture of PBMCs, then TCR beta CDR3 sequencing. Points from the study as a whole: About 65% of donors had memory CD4+ clonotypes crossrecognizing SARS-CoV-2 and common cold coronavirus spike.

Concerning this clone: The antigen is not known.

The CDR3 extends over 13 amino acids. V lost 5 bases to trimming and J lost 4 bases; unmatched junction nucleotides: 3. Clones were sequenced by immunoSEQ multiplex PCR, and TCRdb holds only the in-frame ones, with some missing. Of 20,000 or so clones listed, under 85% are singletons. Unexposed donor CD4+ T cells date from about 2011-2018, before the COVID-19 pandemic. The cells were cultured for roughly 11 days before CD4+ T cells were isolated. Each well had roughly 2.2 million PBMCs in about 5% human AB serum with IL-2. The source is a human donor in good health. The chain couples TRBV12-3 or TRBV12-4 to TRBJ2-5; 8 bases fit TRBD2. Sequencing input: CD4+ T cells from PBMCs, cultured in vitro. CDR3 sequence: CASSVLAGETQYF. The CDR3 coding sequence is TGTGCCAGCAGTGTCCTAGCGGGAGAGACCCAGTACTTC.